This paragraph reports one TCR beta chain. Antigen specificity is unknown. In making TCR cDNA, 5'RACE template switching added a universal primer site and UMIs to it. TCRdb passed the 5' RACE reads through MiXCR, listing each CDR3 protein once. The table has just under 600,000 distinct CDR3 sequences, 13% seen once; the top ten hold around 15%. This sample was included in a study of T cells after yellow fever vaccination. Overall study results and limits: Abundant clonotypes from the bulk population could contaminate FACS-sorted repertoires.

The V and J ends lost 6 bases and 3 bases, in that order; junction bases with no gene match: 4. The length of the CDR3 is 14 residues. Per germline, CDR1 MNHEY and CDR2 SVGEGT. The chain links TRBV6-2 or TRBV6-3 to TRBJ2-1, with 8 bases that match TRBD2. The receptor comes from a man in his thirties or forties who received the YFV17D yellow fever vaccine. The sample was PBMCs, taken on the day of the yellow fever booster vaccination. CDR3 in amino acids: CASRPGTSYNEQFF. As DNA, the CDR3 is TGTGCCAGCAGACCAGGGACTAGCTACAATGAGCAGTTCTTC.